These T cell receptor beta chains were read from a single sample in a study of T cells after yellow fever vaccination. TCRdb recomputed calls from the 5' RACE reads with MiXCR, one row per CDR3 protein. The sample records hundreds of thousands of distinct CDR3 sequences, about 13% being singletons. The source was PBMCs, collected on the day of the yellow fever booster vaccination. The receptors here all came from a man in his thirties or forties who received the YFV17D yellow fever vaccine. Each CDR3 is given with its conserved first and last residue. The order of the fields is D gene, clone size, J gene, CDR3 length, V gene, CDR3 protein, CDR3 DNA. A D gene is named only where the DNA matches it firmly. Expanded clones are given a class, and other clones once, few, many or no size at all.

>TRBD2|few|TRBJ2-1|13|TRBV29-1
CSVAELAGVFLFF
TGCAGCGTTGCGGAGCTAGCGGGAGTGTTTCTGTTCTTC
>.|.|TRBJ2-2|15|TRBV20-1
CSALDSEGDTGELFF
TGCAGTGCCCTGGACTCCGAAGGGGACACCGGGGAGCTGTTTTTT
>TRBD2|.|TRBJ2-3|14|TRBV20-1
CSAVTSGRTDTQYF
TGCAGTGCAGTAACTAGCGGGAGAACAGATACGCAGTATTTT
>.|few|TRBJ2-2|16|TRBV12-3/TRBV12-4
CASSLSGRMNTGELFF
TGTGCCAGCAGTTTAAGTGGCCGGATGAACACCGGGGAGCTGTTTTTT
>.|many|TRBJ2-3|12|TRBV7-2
CATMGGTDTQYF
TGTGCCACCATGGGGGGCACAGATACGCAGTATTTT
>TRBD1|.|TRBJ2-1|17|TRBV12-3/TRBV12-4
CASRPQTGGSSYNEQFF
TGTGCCAGCAGACCCCAGACAGGGGGGAGCTCCTACAATGAGCAGTTCTTC
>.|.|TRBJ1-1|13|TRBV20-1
CSARLAVNTEAFF
TGCAGTGCTAGGCTAGCAGTAAACACTGAAGCTTTCTTT
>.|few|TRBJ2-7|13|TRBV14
CASSHENGYEQYF
TGTGCCAGCAGCCATGAGAACGGCTACGAGCAGTACTTC
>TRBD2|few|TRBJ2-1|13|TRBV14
CASSPSSGRSQFF
TGTGCCAGCAGCCCAAGTAGCGGGAGATCGCAGTTCTTC
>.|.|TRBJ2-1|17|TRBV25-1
CASSPQGIISPLNEQFF
TGTGCCAGCAGCCCGCAAGGGATCATCTCCCCCCTCAATGAGCAGTTCTTC
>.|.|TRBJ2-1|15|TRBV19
CASTRRRGSYNEQFF
TGTGCCAGTACCCGGAGGCGGGGCTCCTACAATGAGCAGTTCTTC
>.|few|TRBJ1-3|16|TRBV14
CASSQYGGSSGNTIYF
TGTGCCAGCAGCCAATATGGCGGAAGCTCTGGAAACACCATATATTTT
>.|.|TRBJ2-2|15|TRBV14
CASSLGDSWTGELFF
TGTGCCAGCAGCCTAGGGGACTCATGGACCGGGGAGCTGTTTTTT
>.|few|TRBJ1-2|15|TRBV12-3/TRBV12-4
CASSLELQGLRGYTF
TGTGCCAGCAGTTTAGAGTTGCAGGGTCTACGTGGCTACACCTTC
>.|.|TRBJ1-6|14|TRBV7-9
CASSGGSANPPLHF
TGTGCCAGCAGTGGAGGGTCGGCGAATCCACCCCTCCACTTT
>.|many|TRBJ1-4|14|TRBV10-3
CAISGVGPTEKLFF
TGTGCCATCAGTGGTGTCGGGCCGACGGAAAAACTGTTTTTT
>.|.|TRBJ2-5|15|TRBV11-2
CASSYSGWNQETQYF
TGTGCCAGCAGCTACTCAGGGTGGAACCAAGAGACCCAGTACTTC
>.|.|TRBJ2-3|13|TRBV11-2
CASSLLGEDTQYF
TGTGCCAGCAGCTTATTAGGGGAAGATACGCAGTATTTT
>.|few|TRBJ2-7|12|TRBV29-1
CSVQGFSYEQYF
TGCAGCGTTCAAGGCTTCTCCTACGAGCAGTACTTC
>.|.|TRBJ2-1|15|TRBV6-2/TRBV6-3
CASTTQRRSHNEQFF
TGTGCCAGCACCACACAGCGCCGGAGTCACAATGAGCAGTTCTTC
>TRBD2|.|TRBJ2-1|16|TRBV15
CATSKGLAGGSSEQFF
TGTGCCACCAGCAAGGGACTAGCGGGAGGATCGAGTGAGCAGTTCTTC
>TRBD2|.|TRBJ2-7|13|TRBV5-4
CASSFRTGGEQYF
TGTGCCAGCAGCTTCAGGACGGGGGGGGAGCAGTACTTC
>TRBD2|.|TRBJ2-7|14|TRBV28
CASSSSGGREEQYF
TGTGCCAGCAGTTCATCGGGCGGGAGGGAAGAGCAGTACTTC
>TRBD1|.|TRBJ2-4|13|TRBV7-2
CASRGTGKNIQYF
TGTGCCAGCAGGGGGACAGGGAAGAACATTCAGTACTTC
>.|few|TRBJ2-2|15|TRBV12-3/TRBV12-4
CATRRTGWNTGELFF
TGTGCCACCCGGCGAACAGGATGGAACACCGGGGAGCTGTTTTTT
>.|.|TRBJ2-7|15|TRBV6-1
CASSASGGAGYEQYF
TGTGCCAGCAGTGCCTCCGGGGGCGCCGGCTACGAGCAGTACTTC
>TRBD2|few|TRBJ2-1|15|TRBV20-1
CSASLGLDAYNEQFF
TGCAGTGCTAGTCTAGGACTAGATGCCTACAATGAGCAGTTCTTC
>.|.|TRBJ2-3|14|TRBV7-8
CASSLTDRIYTQYF
TGTGCCAGCAGCTTAACCGACAGGATTTATACGCAGTATTTT
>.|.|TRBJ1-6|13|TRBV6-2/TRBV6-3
CASSYVGNSPLHF
TGTGCCAGCAGTTACGTCGGGAATTCACCCCTCCACTTT
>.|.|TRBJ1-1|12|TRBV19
CASSRANTEAFF
TGTGCCAGTAGTAGGGCGAACACTGAAGCTTTCTTT
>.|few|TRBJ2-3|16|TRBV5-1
CASSSYRGASTDTQYF
TGCGCCAGCAGCAGTTACCGGGGGGCTAGCACAGATACGCAGTATTTT
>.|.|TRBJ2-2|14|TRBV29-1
CSVESGRNTGELFF
TGCAGCGTTGAATCCGGGAGAAACACCGGGGAGCTGTTTTTT
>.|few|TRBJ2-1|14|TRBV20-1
CSAHGRGSYNEQFF
TGCAGTGCGCACGGGCGGGGCTCCTACAATGAGCAGTTCTTC
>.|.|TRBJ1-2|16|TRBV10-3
CAISEPPLRSNYGYTF
TGTGCCATCAGTGAGCCTCCTCTGAGATCCAACTATGGCTACACCTTC
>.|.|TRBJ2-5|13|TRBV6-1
CASSEWGTETQYF
TGTGCCAGCAGTGAATGGGGGACAGAGACCCAGTACTTC
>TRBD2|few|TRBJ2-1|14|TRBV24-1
CATSVTGLFNEQFF
TGTGCCACCAGTGTTACGGGACTATTCAATGAGCAGTTCTTC
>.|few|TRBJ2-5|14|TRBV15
CATSRARQEETQYF
TGTGCCACCAGCAGAGCAAGACAGGAAGAGACCCAGTACTTC
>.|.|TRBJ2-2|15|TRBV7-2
CASSWETTRAWELFF
TGTGCCAGCAGCTGGGAGACAACGCGGGCCTGGGAGCTGTTTTTT
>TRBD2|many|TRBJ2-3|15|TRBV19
CASRKTSGGTDTQYF
TGTGCCAGTAGGAAGACTAGCGGGGGCACAGATACGCAGTATTTT
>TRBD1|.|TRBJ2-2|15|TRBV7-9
CASSEDRDGTGELFF
TGTGCCAGCAGCGAGGACAGGGATGGGACCGGGGAGCTGTTTTTT
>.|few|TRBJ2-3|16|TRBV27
CASSLLGGGGTDTQYF
TGTGCCAGCAGTTTATTAGGGGGGGGTGGTACAGATACGCAGTATTTT
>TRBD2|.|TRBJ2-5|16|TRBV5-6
CASSLRTSGNQETQYF
TGTGCCAGCAGCTTACGGACTAGCGGAAACCAAGAGACCCAGTACTTC
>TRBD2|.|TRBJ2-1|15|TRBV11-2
CASSPRVAGYNEQFF
TGTGCCAGCAGCCCCCGGGTAGCGGGGTACAATGAGCAGTTCTTC
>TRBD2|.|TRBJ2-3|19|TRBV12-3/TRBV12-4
CASSLLQGATSGRKDTQYF
TGTGCCAGCAGTTTACTACAGGGGGCGACTAGCGGGAGAAAGGATACGCAGTATTTT